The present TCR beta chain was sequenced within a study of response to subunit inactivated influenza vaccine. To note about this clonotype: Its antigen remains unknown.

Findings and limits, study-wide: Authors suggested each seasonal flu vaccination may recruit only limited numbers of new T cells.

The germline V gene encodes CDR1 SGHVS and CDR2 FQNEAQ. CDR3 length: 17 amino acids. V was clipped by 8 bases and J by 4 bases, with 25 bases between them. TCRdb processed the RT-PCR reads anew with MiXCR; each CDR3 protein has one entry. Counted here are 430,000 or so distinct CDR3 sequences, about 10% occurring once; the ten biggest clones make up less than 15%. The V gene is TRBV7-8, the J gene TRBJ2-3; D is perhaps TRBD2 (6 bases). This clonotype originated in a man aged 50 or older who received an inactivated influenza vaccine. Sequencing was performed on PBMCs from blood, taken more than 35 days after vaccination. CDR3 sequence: CASEWGFAGSIADTQYF. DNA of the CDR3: TGTGCCAGCGAATGGGGTTTTGCGGGGTCAATCGCAGATACGCAGTATTTT. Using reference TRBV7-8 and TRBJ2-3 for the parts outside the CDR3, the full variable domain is GAGVSQSPRYKVAKRGQDVALRCDPISGHVSLFWYQQALGQGPEFLTYFQNEAQLDKSGLPSDRFFAERPEGSVSTLKIQRTQQEDSAVYLCASEWGFAGSIADTQYFGPGTRLTVL.